The 23 T cell receptor beta chains reported below all come from one sample, sequenced in a study of PD-1 blockade in classical Hodgkin lymphoma. The method was immunoSEQ multiplex PCR; TCRdb's version includes in-frame clones alone and lacks a portion of them. The sample includes some 84,000 clones, under 90% of them seen just once. Relapse was seen in all patients after autologous stem cell transplantation, and brentuximab vedotin exposure was variable. Sequences were derived from peripheral blood mononuclear cells (PBMCs), sampled at baseline. The source of these receptors is a human donor with classical Hodgkin lymphoma.

The chain has TRBV10-1 and TRBJ2-7; tentatively, D is TRBD1 (5 bases). Trimming removed 3 bases from V and 3 bases from J, with 12 bases in between. The CDR3 runs to 14 residues. Germline CDR1 WNHNN, CDR2 SYGVQD (reference sequence). The CDR3 is CASSERGWDYEQYF. The DNA for the CDR3 is TGCGCCAGCAGTGAAAGGGGCTGGGACTACGAGCAGTACTTC.

The rearrangement joins TRBV7-2 to TRBJ2-6; 9 bases match TRBD2. From germline, CDR1 is SGHTA and CDR2 FQGNSA. V lost 1 base to trimming and J lost 2 bases; unmatched junction nucleotides: 9. The CDR3 runs 19 residues. The CDR3 reads CASSLGYGAGGTGANVLTF. In DNA, the CDR3 is TGTGCCAGCAGCTTAGGATACGGAGCGGGAGGCACTGGGGCCAACGTCCTGACTTTC.

The chain has TRBV5-6 and TRBJ1-2, with 7 nucleotides matching TRBD1. The CDR3 is made up of 13 amino acids. The trim removed 2 bases at V and 7 bases at J, leaving 5 bases unmatched. The germline gives CDR1 SGHDT, CDR2 YYEEEE. The CDR3 spells CASSLEGARGYTF. The CDR3 nucleotides are TGTGCCAGCAGCTTAGAGGGGGCGCGTGGCTACACCTTC.

The chain links TRBV4-1 to TRBJ2-7; D perhaps matches TRBD2 (6 bases). Deletions cut 0 bases from V and 5 bases from J, with 14 bases between. Germline CDR1 reads MGHRA; CDR2 reads YSYEKL. The CDR3 contains 15 residues. CDR3 in amino acids: CASSQDGGGLDEQYF. The CDR3 region has the DNA TGCGCCAGCAGCCAAGATGGCGGAGGGTTGGACGAGCAGTACTTC.

V usage is TRBV7-9 and J usage is TRBJ2-2; TRBD2 aligns across 7 bases. Losses at the gene ends were 3 bases for V and 5 bases for J; bases not matched to a gene: 6. From germline, CDR1 is SEHNR and CDR2 FQNEAQ (reference sequence). This CDR3 comprises 15 residues. As DNA, the CDR3 is TGTGCCAGCAGCTTCCGGGACTACCCTACCGGGGAGCTGTTTTTT. Encoded protein: CASSFRDYPTGELFF. The full variable domain, with the rest looked up from reference TRBV7-9 and TRBJ2-2, is DTGVSQNPRHKITKRGQNVTFRCDPISEHNRLYWYRQTLGQGPEFLTYFQNEAQLEKSRLLSDRFSAERPKGSFSTLEIQRTEQGDSAMYLCASSFRDYPTGELFFGEGSRLTVL.

V and J are TRBV7-6 and TRBJ2-7, with 9 bases lining up with TRBD2. The CDR3 has 16 residues. The J segment lost 4 bases and the V segment lost 0 bases, leaving 7 bases of the junction unmatched. CDR1 is SGHVS and CDR2 is FNYEAQ in the germline V gene. CDR3 protein: CASSLAGAGGDYEQYF. As DNA, the CDR3 is TGTGCCAGCAGCTTAGCGGGCGCGGGAGGGGATTACGAGCAGTACTTC.

The chain couples TRBV9 to TRBJ1-2, with a weak D call TRBD1 (5 bases). The CDR3 has 16 residues. Trimming shortened V by 0 bases and J by 4 bases, and 16 bases separated the two germline ends. The germline V gene encodes CDR1 SGDLS and CDR2 YYNGEE. CDR3 amino acids: CASSVDPGRTFYGYTF. Here the CDR3 DNA reads TGTGCCAGCAGCGTAGATCCGGGTAGGACATTCTATGGCTACACCTTC.

The rearrangement links TRBV6-5 to TRBJ1-1; D is ambiguous. Germline-derived CDR1 and CDR2 are MNHEY and SVGAGI. Trimming took 5 bases from V and 7 from J, leaving 11 bases between them. The CDR3 is 12 amino acids. CDR3 DNA sequence: TGTGCCAGCAGTCCCGATAAAAGTGAAGCTTTCTTT. Amino acid sequence: CASSPDKSEAFF.

V gene TRBV30 combines with J gene TRBJ2-2; D is ambiguous. The CDR3 has 16 residues. The ends were cut back, 2 bases at V and 0 bases at J, with 13 bases in the middle. The germline V gene encodes CDR1 GTSNPN and CDR2 SVGIG (reference sequence). In DNA form, the CDR3 reads TGTGCCTGGAGTCCCGGGCCAGCCTCGAACACCGGGGAGCTGTTTTTT. The encoded protein is CAWSPGPASNTGELFF.

V is TRBV10-3 and J is TRBJ1-5; D is unresolved. CDR1 and CDR2 from the germline V gene are ENHRY and SYGVKD. CDR3 size: 16 residues. V was shortened by 6 bases and J by 1 base, with 16 bases between the two germline ends. Here the CDR3 reads CAISQNLDGSNQPQHF. The CDR3 DNA reads as TGTGCCATCAGCCAAAATCTGGACGGGAGCAATCAGCCCCAGCATTTT.

This chain joins TRBV5-1 and TRBJ2-5; D gene unclear. Germline CDR1 is SGHRS and CDR2 is YFSETQ. CDR3 size: 13 residues. Trimming took off 0 bases at V and 3 bases at J, with 6 bases between the two ends. The CDR3 sequence is CASSLGLEETQYF. CDR3 nucleotides: TGCGCCAGCAGCTTGGGGCTAGAAGAGACCCAGTACTTC.

The rearrangement uses TRBV5-1 and TRBJ1-1, with 7 bases matching TRBD1. V gave up 4 bases and J gave up 1 base; unmatched junction bases: 7. CDR1 and CDR2 from the germline V gene are SGHRS and YFSETQ. This CDR3 contains 15 residues. DNA of the CDR3: TGCGCCAGCAGCGCATCGGGACAGCGGAACACTGAAGCTTTCTTT. This codes for CASSASGQRNTEAFF.

This clone was observed once. V usage is TRBV28 and J usage is TRBJ2-7; no clear D gene. The V end lost 4 bases, the J end lost 9 bases, and 25 bases lay between the germline ends. This CDR3 has 16 amino acids. CDR1 and CDR2 (germline): MDHEN, SYDVKM. The CDR3 region has the DNA TGTGCCAGCAGTTCGACACGGCCCTCCGGAGAAAAAGGGCAGTACTTC. This codes for CASSSTRPSGEKGQYF.

The chain employs TRBV7-9 and TRBJ2-3, with 12 nucleotides matching TRBD2. CDR1 and CDR2 (germline): SEHNR, FQNEAQ (reference sequence). The CDR3 is made up of 16 amino acids. The V and J ends lost 2 bases and 2 bases, in that order; junction bases with no gene match: 2. The CDR3 DNA follows: TGTGCCAGCAGCTTACGACTAGCGGGAGTCACAGATACGCAGTATTTT. Amino acid sequence: CASSLRLAGVTDTQYF.

This clone came up a few times. The chain is built from TRBV28 and TRBJ1-5; 7 bases are a match to TRBD1. The CDR3 is made up of 15 amino acids. CDR1 and CDR2 from the germline V gene are MDHEN and SYDVKM. With 4 bases clipped from V and 6 bases from J, the junction kept 9 bases outside the gene matches. Here the CDR3 DNA reads TGTGCCAGCAGTTCATCCGGGACAGAAATTCAGCCCCAGCATTTT. Protein: CASSSSGTEIQPQHF.

The count of this clone is one. The J gene is TRBJ1-2, the V gene TRBV6-5, with TRBD1 as a possible D gene (5 bases). Trimming shortened V by 5 bases and J by 0 bases, and 13 bases separated the two germline ends. CDR3 size: 15 residues. Germline V gene sequence: CDR1 MNHEY, CDR2 SVGAGI. DNA of the CDR3: TGTGCCAGCAGTCCCGGGACGGTTGCTAACTATGGCTACACCTTC. The encoded protein is CASSPGTVANYGYTF.

This chain connects TRBV6-5 to TRBJ2-7; a possible D gene is TRBD1 (6 bases). CDR1 is MNHEY, CDR2 SVGAGI, per germline. The V end lost 0 bases, the J end lost 3 bases, and 12 bases lay between the germline ends. This CDR3 contains 15 residues. The CDR3 sequence: CASSYSPGTNYEQYF. The CDR3 nucleotides are TGTGCCAGCAGTTACTCGCCCGGGACAAACTACGAGCAGTACTTC.

As regards this clone: Its ends do not fully match the called genes, so a read error is possible. This sequence joins TRBV5-4 and TRBJ1-1; TRBD1 aligns across 7 bases. The CDR3 sequence is 15 residues long. The germline V gene encodes CDR1 SGHNT and CDR2 YYREEE (reference sequence). CDR3 in DNA: TGCGCCAGCAGCCTAGAGGGGGCCGCGAACACTGAAGCTTTCTTT. It codes for CASSLEGAANTEAFF.

The chain carries TRBV15 and TRBJ2-5, with unresolved D. The length of the CDR3 is 14 residues. Trimming pared 0 bases from V and 2 bases from J, leaving 7 bases between. In germline, CDR1 is LNHNV, CDR2 YYDKDF (reference sequence). The CDR3 DNA follows: TGTGCCACCAGCAGAGATCTGTTGCAAGAGACCCAGTACTTC. Its protein product is CATSRDLLQETQYF.

The V call is TRBV7-2, the J call TRBJ2-1, with TRBD2 matching over 8 bases. The V and J ends lost 5 bases and 6 bases, in that order; junction bases with no gene match: 12. CDR1 is SGHTA and CDR2 is FQGNSA in the germline V gene. This CDR3 has 16 amino acids. The CDR3 loop reads CASSPPGLGPSNEQFF. The CDR3 DNA is TGTGCCAGCAGCCCCCCGGGACTAGGCCCCTCCAATGAGCAGTTCTTC.

The chain recombines TRBV18 with TRBJ2-3; D is ambiguous. Deletions cut 3 bases from V and 1 base from J, with 11 bases between. Germline V gives CDR1 KGHSH, CDR2 LQKENI. The CDR3 runs to 15 residues. As DNA, the CDR3 is TGTGCCAGCTCACCGAGATCGACTGGCACAGATACGCAGTATTTT. Its translation: CASSPRSTGTDTQYF.

The rearrangement uses TRBV7-2 and TRBJ2-1; weak D call: TRBD1 (5 bases). CDR3 size: 12 residues. From germline, CDR1 is SGHTA and CDR2 FQGNSA. Trimming took 4 bases from V and 9 from J, leaving 10 bases between them. In DNA, the CDR3 is TGTGCCAGCAGCTATAATGGGGCTGAGCAGTTCTTC. It yields the protein CASSYNGAEQFF.

The chain employs TRBV6-4 and TRBJ2-3; 8 bases are shared with TRBD2. V was pared by 2 bases and J by 5 bases, with 6 bases of the junction left unmatched. CDR1 is MRHNA and CDR2 is SNTAGT in the germline V gene. CDR3 length: 15 residues. CDR3 sequence reads: CASSDGGLAGDTQYF. The CDR3 coding sequence is TGTGCCAGCAGTGACGGAGGTCTAGCGGGAGATACGCAGTATTTT.